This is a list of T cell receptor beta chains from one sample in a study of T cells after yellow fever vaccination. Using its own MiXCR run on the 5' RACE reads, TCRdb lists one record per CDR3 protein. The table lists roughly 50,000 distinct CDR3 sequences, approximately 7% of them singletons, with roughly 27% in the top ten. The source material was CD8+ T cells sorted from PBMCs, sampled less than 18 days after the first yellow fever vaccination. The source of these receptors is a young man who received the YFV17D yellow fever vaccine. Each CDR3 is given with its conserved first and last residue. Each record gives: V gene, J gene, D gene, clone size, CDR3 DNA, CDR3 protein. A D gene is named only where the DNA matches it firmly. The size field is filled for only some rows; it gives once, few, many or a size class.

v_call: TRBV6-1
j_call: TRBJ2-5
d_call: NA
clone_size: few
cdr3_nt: TGTGCCAGCAGCGCCGAGAACAGAGGAGAGACCCAGTACTTC
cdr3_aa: CASSAENRGETQYF

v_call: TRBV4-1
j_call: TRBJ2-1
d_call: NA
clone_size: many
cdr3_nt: TGCGCCAGCAGCCAAGATTTTGGGAGCTCCTACAATGAGCAGTTCTTC
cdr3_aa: CASSQDFGSSYNEQFF

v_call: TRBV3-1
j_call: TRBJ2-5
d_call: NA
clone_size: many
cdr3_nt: TGTGCCAGCAGCCAAGAAAACAGCCAAGAGACCCAGTACTTC
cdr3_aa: CASSQENSQETQYF

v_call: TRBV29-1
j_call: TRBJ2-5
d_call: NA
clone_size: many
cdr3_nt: TGCAGCGTTGGAGGTCTAGGGGAAGAGACCCAGTACTTC
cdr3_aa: CSVGGLGEETQYF

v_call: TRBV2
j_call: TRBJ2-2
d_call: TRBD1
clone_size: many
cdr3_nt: TGTGCCAGCGTAACAGGGGCACTGAACACCGGGGAGCTGTTTTTT
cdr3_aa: CASVTGALNTGELFF

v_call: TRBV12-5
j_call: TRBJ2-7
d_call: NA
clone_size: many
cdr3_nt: TGTGCTAGTGGTTTGGGTCCCGGTACCTACGAGCAGTACTTC
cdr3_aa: CASGLGPGTYEQYF

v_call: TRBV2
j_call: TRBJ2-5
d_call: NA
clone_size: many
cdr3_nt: TGTGCCAGCAGCCGGACGCCCTACCTTCAAGAGACCCAGTACTTC
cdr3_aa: CASSRTPYLQETQYF

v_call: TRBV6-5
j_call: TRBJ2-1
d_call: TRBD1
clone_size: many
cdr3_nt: TGTGCCAGCAGTTATAGGACAGGGGTGACGAATGAGCAGTTCTTC
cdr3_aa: CASSYRTGVTNEQFF

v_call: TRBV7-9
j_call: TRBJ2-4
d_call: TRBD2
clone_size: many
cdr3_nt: TGTGCCAGCAGCCAGACTAGCGGAATAGCCAAAAACATTCAGTACTTC
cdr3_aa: CASSQTSGIAKNIQYF

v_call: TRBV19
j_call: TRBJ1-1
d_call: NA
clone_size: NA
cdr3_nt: TGTGCCAGTACCTTGGGGGTGAACACTGAAGCTTTCTTT
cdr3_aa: CASTLGVNTEAFF

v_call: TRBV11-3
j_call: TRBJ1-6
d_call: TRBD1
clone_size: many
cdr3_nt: TGTGCCAGCAGCCTCGGGACAGGCGGATCACCCCTCCACTTT
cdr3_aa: CASSLGTGGSPLHF

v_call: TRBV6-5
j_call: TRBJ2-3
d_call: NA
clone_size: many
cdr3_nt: TGTGCCAGCAGTTATTTCGTAGCAGATACGCAGTATTTT
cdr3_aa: CASSYFVADTQYF

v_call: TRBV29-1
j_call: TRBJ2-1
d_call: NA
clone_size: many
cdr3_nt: TGCAGCGGGGACACAAATGAGCAGTTCTTC
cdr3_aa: CSGDTNEQFF

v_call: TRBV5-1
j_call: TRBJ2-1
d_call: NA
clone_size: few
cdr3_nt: TGCGCCAGCAGCTTTGGTTTCAGCTCCTACAATGAGCAGTTCTTC
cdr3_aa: CASSFGFSSYNEQFF

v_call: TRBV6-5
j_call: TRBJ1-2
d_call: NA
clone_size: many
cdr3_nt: TGTGCCAGCAGTCCCTCGGACTTAGCCTATGGCTACACCTTC
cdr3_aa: CASSPSDLAYGYTF

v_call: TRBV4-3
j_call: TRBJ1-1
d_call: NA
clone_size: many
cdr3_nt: TGCGCCAGCTTACCCTCCCTGGGGAACACTGAAGCTTTCTTT
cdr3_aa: CASLPSLGNTEAFF

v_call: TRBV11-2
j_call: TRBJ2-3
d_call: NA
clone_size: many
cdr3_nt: TGTGCCAGCAGCTTAATCTTCGGGGGGCGCCTAATATTAGATACGCAGTATTTT
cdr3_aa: CASSLIFGGRLILDTQYF

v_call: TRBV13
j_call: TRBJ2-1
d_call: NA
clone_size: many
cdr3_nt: TGTGCCAGCAGCTTAGGAGGCAGGGTGGGGCAGTTCTTC
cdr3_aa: CASSLGGRVGQFF

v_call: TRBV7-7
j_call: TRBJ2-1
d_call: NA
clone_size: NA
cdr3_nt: TGTGCTAGCAGCTCGCAACTGGAAAATGAGCAGTTCTTC
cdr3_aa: CASSSQLENEQFF

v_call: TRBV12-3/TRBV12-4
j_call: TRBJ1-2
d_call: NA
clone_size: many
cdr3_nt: TGTGCCACCAGCCGGGGAGGGGTTGGCTACACCTTC
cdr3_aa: CATSRGGVGYTF

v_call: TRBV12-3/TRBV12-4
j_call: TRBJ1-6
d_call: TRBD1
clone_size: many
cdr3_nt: TGTGCCAGCAGTAGGGACAGGGGGATTAATTCACCCCTCCACTTT
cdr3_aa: CASSRDRGINSPLHF

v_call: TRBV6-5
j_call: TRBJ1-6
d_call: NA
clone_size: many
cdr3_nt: TGTGCCAGCAGTTACGGAGCGACCAATTCACCCCTCCACTTT
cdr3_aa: CASSYGATNSPLHF

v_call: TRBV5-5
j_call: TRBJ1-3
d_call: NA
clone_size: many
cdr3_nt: TGTGCCAGCAGCTTCTTAAACAGCTACTCTGGAAACACCATATATTTT
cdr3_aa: CASSFLNSYSGNTIYF

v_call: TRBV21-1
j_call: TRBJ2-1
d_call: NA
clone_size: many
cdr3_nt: TGTGCCAGCAGCAAAGCGGCCAGGGGCGATGAGCAGTTCTTC
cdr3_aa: CASSKAARGDEQFF

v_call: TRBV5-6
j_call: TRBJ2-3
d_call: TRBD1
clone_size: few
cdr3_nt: TGTGCCAGCAGCTTGGTTTGGACAGGTTCTCCCCCGGGCACAGATACGCAGTATTTT
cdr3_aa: CASSLVWTGSPPGTDTQYF

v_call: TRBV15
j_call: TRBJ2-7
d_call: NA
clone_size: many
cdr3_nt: TGTGCCACCAGCAGAGGAGTGGGCTACGAGCAGTACTTC
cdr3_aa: CATSRGVGYEQYF

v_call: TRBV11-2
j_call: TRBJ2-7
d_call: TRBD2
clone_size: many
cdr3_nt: TGTGCCAGCAGCTTAGGGAGCGGGGGACTCTCCTACGAGCAGTACTTC
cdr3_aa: CASSLGSGGLSYEQYF